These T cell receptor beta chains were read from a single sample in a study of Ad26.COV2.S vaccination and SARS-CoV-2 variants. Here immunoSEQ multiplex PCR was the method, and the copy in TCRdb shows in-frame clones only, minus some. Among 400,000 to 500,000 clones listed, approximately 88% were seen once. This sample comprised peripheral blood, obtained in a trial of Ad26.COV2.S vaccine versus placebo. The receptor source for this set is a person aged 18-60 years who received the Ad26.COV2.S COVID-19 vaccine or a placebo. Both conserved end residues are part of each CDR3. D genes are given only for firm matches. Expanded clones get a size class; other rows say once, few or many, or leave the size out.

cdr3_nt: TGTGCCAGCCGAAACACAGATACGCAGTATTTT
cdr3_aa: CASRNTDTQYF
d_call: NA
j_call: TRBJ2-3
clone_size: NA
v_call: TRBV3-1/TRBV3-2

cdr3_nt: TGTGCCAGCAGCTTAGCAGGGGGGACGATGGAGACCCAGTACTTC
cdr3_aa: CASSLAGGTMETQYF
d_call: NA
j_call: TRBJ2-5
clone_size: NA
v_call: TRBV7-8

cdr3_nt: TGTGCCAGCAGTACTGGGACTTACAATGAGCAGTTCTTC
cdr3_aa: CASSTGTYNEQFF
d_call: NA
j_call: TRBJ2-1
clone_size: NA
v_call: TRBV7-9

cdr3_nt: TGTGCCAGCAGTTACTCTCATACTAACTATGGCTACACCTTC
cdr3_aa: CASSYSHTNYGYTF
d_call: NA
j_call: TRBJ1-2
clone_size: NA
v_call: TRBV6-6

cdr3_nt: TGCGCCAGCAGCTTGGCCTGGCAAGGGGGGACAGATACGCAGTATTTT
cdr3_aa: CASSLAWQGGTDTQYF
d_call: NA
j_call: TRBJ2-3
clone_size: NA
v_call: TRBV5-1

cdr3_nt: TGCGCCAGCAGCTACACGACAGGGGCTAGGAGCTACACCTTC
cdr3_aa: CASSYTTGARSYTF
d_call: TRBD1
j_call: TRBJ1-2
clone_size: once
v_call: TRBV5-1

cdr3_nt: TGTGCCAGCAGCCCCGGACAGGGAATCTCCTACGAGCAGTACTTC
cdr3_aa: CASSPGQGISYEQYF
d_call: TRBD1
j_call: TRBJ2-7
clone_size: NA
v_call: TRBV5-4

cdr3_nt: TGTGCCAGCACCAGGACAGGGAGAAGAGGTTCGGGCGAGCAGTACTTC
cdr3_aa: CASTRTGRRGSGEQYF
d_call: TRBD1
j_call: TRBJ2-7
clone_size: NA
v_call: TRBV27

cdr3_nt: TGTGCCAGCAGTGAAAGGGAGGGGCAGGGGGCAGATACGCAGTATTTT
cdr3_aa: CASSEREGQGADTQYF
d_call: NA
j_call: TRBJ2-3
clone_size: NA
v_call: TRBV2

cdr3_nt: TGTGCCAGCAGCTCGTTAGCGGGGGGATCCAGGGAGACCCAGTACTTC
cdr3_aa: CASSSLAGGSRETQYF
d_call: TRBD2
j_call: TRBJ2-5
clone_size: NA
v_call: TRBV7-8

cdr3_nt: TGCGCCAGCAGCGGAGGGGCCCGGGGTAGCAATCAGCCCCAGCATTTT
cdr3_aa: CASSGGARGSNQPQHF
d_call: NA
j_call: TRBJ1-5
clone_size: NA
v_call: TRBV4-1

cdr3_nt: TGTGCCAGCGGAAACTGGGCGGAGGGTAGCGACGAGCAGTACTTC
cdr3_aa: CASGNWAEGSDEQYF
d_call: NA
j_call: TRBJ2-7
clone_size: NA
v_call: TRBV7-9

cdr3_nt: TGTGCCAGCAGTTACGGGACAGGGCTGTCCTACGAGCAGTACTTC
cdr3_aa: CASSYGTGLSYEQYF
d_call: TRBD1
j_call: TRBJ2-7
clone_size: once
v_call: TRBV6-2/TRBV6-3

cdr3_nt: TGTGCCAGTAGTATAGCGGGGGGCCTCAAGACCCAGTACTTC
cdr3_aa: CASSIAGGLKTQYF
d_call: NA
j_call: TRBJ2-5
clone_size: NA
v_call: TRBV19

cdr3_nt: TGTGCCAGCAGCCATGGACAGGGGGCAGGAGATACGCAGTATTTT
cdr3_aa: CASSHGQGAGDTQYF
d_call: TRBD1
j_call: TRBJ2-3
clone_size: NA
v_call: TRBV5-5

cdr3_nt: TGTGCCTGGGCCCGAGTAGCCTACGAGCAGTACTTC
cdr3_aa: CAWARVAYEQYF
d_call: NA
j_call: TRBJ2-7
clone_size: NA
v_call: TRBV30

cdr3_nt: TGTGCCACCAGCAGAGATCGTGGTGGATACGAGCAGTACTTC
cdr3_aa: CATSRDRGGYEQYF
d_call: NA
j_call: TRBJ2-7
clone_size: NA
v_call: TRBV15

cdr3_nt: TGTGCCAGCAGCTTAGCGGGTTCAGGGAGAGAGCAGTTCTTC
cdr3_aa: CASSLAGSGREQFF
d_call: NA
j_call: TRBJ2-1
clone_size: once
v_call: TRBV7-2

cdr3_nt: TGTGCCAGCAGTAGGGGACAGGGGTACTTC
cdr3_aa: CASSRGQGYF
d_call: TRBD1
j_call: TRBJ2-7
clone_size: NA
v_call: TRBV2

cdr3_nt: TGCGCCAGCAGCTCCGGACGTGTACAAGAGACCCAGTACTTC
cdr3_aa: CASSSGRVQETQYF
d_call: NA
j_call: TRBJ2-5
clone_size: NA
v_call: TRBV5-1

cdr3_nt: TGTGCCAGCAGCCCAGGACTAAACACCGGGGAGCTGTTTTTT
cdr3_aa: CASSPGLNTGELFF
d_call: NA
j_call: TRBJ2-2
clone_size: NA
v_call: TRBV13

cdr3_nt: TGCAGCGTTGACGAGTTCGGGGGGGCGCAAGAGACCCAGTACTTC
cdr3_aa: CSVDEFGGAQETQYF
d_call: TRBD2
j_call: TRBJ2-5
clone_size: once
v_call: TRBV29-1

cdr3_nt: TGCGCCAGCAGCAGGGACAGGGGCTCCTATAATTCACCCCTCCACTTT
cdr3_aa: CASSRDRGSYNSPLHF
d_call: TRBD1
j_call: TRBJ1-6
clone_size: NA
v_call: TRBV4-1

cdr3_nt: TGTGCCAGCAGCCAACGACTAGCGGGGGGCCTGAACGAGCAGTACTTC
cdr3_aa: CASSQRLAGGLNEQYF
d_call: TRBD2
j_call: TRBJ2-7
clone_size: once
v_call: TRBV7-9

cdr3_nt: TGTGCCAGCAGCGCGGGACTAGCGAACACCGGGGAGCTGTTTTTT
cdr3_aa: CASSAGLANTGELFF
d_call: TRBD2
j_call: TRBJ2-2
clone_size: NA
v_call: TRBV11-3

cdr3_nt: TGTGCCAACATAACGTCAGGAAGAGGCCAAGAGACCCAGTACTTC
cdr3_aa: CANITSGRGQETQYF
d_call: NA
j_call: TRBJ2-5
clone_size: NA
v_call: TRBV11-3

cdr3_nt: TGTGCCACCCGGACCTCAACAGGGGTTGGGGAGCAGTACTTC
cdr3_aa: CATRTSTGVGEQYF
d_call: TRBD1
j_call: TRBJ2-7
clone_size: NA
v_call: TRBV19

cdr3_nt: TGTGCCAGCAGTTACTTGGGACAGGGGGATCAGCCCCAGCATTTT
cdr3_aa: CASSYLGQGDQPQHF
d_call: TRBD1
j_call: TRBJ1-5
clone_size: few
v_call: TRBV6-2/TRBV6-3

cdr3_nt: TGTGCCAGCAGCTTACTAGCGGGGGGAATTTTGAATGAGCAGTTCTTC
cdr3_aa: CASSLLAGGILNEQFF
d_call: TRBD2
j_call: TRBJ2-1
clone_size: NA
v_call: TRBV7-3

cdr3_nt: TGTGCCAGCAGCCCCCCCGAGAGATACAATGAGCAGTTCTTC
cdr3_aa: CASSPPERYNEQFF
d_call: NA
j_call: TRBJ2-1
clone_size: NA
v_call: TRBV7-3

cdr3_nt: TGTGCCAGCAGTTTGGGGGGCGCCTACAATGAGCAGTTCTTC
cdr3_aa: CASSLGGAYNEQFF
d_call: NA
j_call: TRBJ2-1
clone_size: NA
v_call: TRBV27

cdr3_nt: TGTGCCTGTCCCTGGGGGGGGAACACCGGGGAGCTGTTTTTT
cdr3_aa: CACPWGGNTGELFF
d_call: TRBD2
j_call: TRBJ2-2
clone_size: NA
v_call: TRBV30

cdr3_nt: TGTGCCAGCACCCTGGGCCCAATATCTAATTCACCCCTCCACTTT
cdr3_aa: CASTLGPISNSPLHF
d_call: NA
j_call: TRBJ1-6
clone_size: few
v_call: TRBV6-4

cdr3_nt: TGCGCCAGCAGCTTGGGGGGCCGAGCTACAGATACGCAGTATTTT
cdr3_aa: CASSLGGRATDTQYF
d_call: NA
j_call: TRBJ2-3
clone_size: once
v_call: TRBV5-1

cdr3_nt: TGTGCCAGCAGCTTGGGTCAGGGGGAGACCGGGGAGCTGTTTTTT
cdr3_aa: CASSLGQGETGELFF
d_call: TRBD1
j_call: TRBJ2-2
clone_size: NA
v_call: TRBV7-8

cdr3_nt: TGTGCCAGCAGTTACTCGGGCGGCGGCAATCAGCCCCAGCATTTT
cdr3_aa: CASSYSGGGNQPQHF
d_call: NA
j_call: TRBJ1-5
clone_size: once
v_call: TRBV6-5

cdr3_nt: TGTGCCAGCACCGCGGAGAGACAGGGGGGCATTTTGAACACTGAAGCTTTCTTT
cdr3_aa: CASTAERQGGILNTEAFF
d_call: TRBD1
j_call: TRBJ1-1
clone_size: once
v_call: TRBV11-2

cdr3_nt: TGCGCCAGCAGCTTGGTTGCTGGGCATAACATTCAGTACTTC
cdr3_aa: CASSLVAGHNIQYF
d_call: NA
j_call: TRBJ2-4
clone_size: few
v_call: TRBV5-1

cdr3_nt: TGTGCCAGCAGCGTAGGAGGCGGTACCAACACTGAAGCTTTCTTT
cdr3_aa: CASSVGGGTNTEAFF
d_call: NA
j_call: TRBJ1-1
clone_size: NA
v_call: TRBV9

cdr3_nt: TGTGCCAGCAGCCAAGATGTGAGGAATCAGCCCCAGCATTTT
cdr3_aa: CASSQDVRNQPQHF
d_call: NA
j_call: TRBJ1-5
clone_size: NA
v_call: TRBV3-1/TRBV3-2

cdr3_nt: TGTGCCTGGAGTGTGAGCTCCTACGAGCAGTACTTC
cdr3_aa: CAWSVSSYEQYF
d_call: NA
j_call: TRBJ2-7
clone_size: NA
v_call: TRBV30

cdr3_nt: TGTGCCAGCAGACAGGAAACTGCCGGGGAGCTGTTTTTT
cdr3_aa: CASRQETAGELFF
d_call: NA
j_call: TRBJ2-2
clone_size: NA
v_call: TRBV2

cdr3_nt: TGCGCCAGCAGCTTGTCTCCGACAGGGAGTGGAAACACCATATATTTT
cdr3_aa: CASSLSPTGSGNTIYF
d_call: TRBD1
j_call: TRBJ1-3
clone_size: NA
v_call: TRBV5-1